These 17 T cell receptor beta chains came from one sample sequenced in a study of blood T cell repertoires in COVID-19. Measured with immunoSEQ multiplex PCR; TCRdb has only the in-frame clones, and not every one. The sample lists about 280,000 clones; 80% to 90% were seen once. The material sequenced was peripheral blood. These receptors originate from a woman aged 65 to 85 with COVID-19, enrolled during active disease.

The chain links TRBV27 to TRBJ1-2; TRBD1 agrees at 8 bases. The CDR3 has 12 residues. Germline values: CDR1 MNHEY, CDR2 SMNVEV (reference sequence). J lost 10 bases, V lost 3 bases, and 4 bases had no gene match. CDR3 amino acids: CASSLGQANYTF. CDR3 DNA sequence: TGTGCCAGCAGTTTGGGACAGGCAAACTACACCTTC.

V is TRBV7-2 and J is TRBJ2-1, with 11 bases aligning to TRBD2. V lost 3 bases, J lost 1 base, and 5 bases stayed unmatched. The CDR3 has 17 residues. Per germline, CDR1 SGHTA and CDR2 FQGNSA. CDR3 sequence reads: CASSFRSGGGSYNEQFF. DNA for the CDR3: TGTGCCAGCAGCTTCCGTAGCGGGGGGGGTTCCTACAATGAGCAGTTCTTC.

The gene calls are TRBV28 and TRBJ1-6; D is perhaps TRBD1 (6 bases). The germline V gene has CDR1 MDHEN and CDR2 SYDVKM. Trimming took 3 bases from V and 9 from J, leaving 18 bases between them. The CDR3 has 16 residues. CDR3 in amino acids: CASSFRYRALSSPLHF. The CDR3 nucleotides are TGTGCCAGCAGTTTCCGGTACAGGGCTTTAAGTTCACCCCTCCACTTT.

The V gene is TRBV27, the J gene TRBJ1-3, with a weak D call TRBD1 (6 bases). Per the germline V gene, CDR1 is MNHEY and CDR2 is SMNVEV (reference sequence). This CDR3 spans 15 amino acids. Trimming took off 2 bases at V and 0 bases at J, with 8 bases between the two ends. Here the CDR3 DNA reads TGTGCCAGCAGTTTAGGGGGCAACTCTGGAAACACCATATATTTT. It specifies CASSLGGNSGNTIYF.

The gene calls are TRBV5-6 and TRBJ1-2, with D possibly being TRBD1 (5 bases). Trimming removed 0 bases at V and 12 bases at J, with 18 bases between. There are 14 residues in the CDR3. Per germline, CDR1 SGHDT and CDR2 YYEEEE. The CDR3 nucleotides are TGTGCCAGCAGCTTGGGACAGTCTCAAGGGCGAGACACCTTC. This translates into CASSLGQSQGRDTF.

The CDR3 reads CASSKSPDRGSREQYF. The CDR3 bases are TGTGCCAGTAGTAAATCGCCGGACAGGGGGAGCCGGGAGCAGTACTTC. The genes are TRBV19 and TRBJ2-7, with TRBD1 identical over 10 bases. Germline values: CDR1 LNHDA, CDR2 SQIVND (reference sequence). The V segment lost 4 bases and the J segment 7 bases; nucleotides outside the gene matches: 13. CDR3 length: 16 residues.

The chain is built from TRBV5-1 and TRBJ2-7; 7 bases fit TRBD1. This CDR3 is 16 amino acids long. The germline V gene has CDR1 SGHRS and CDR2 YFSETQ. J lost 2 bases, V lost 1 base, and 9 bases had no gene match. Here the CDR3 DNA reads TGCGCCAGCAGCTTGTCTCCCCAGGGGGACCCCTACGAGCAGTACTTC. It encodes CASSLSPQGDPYEQYF.

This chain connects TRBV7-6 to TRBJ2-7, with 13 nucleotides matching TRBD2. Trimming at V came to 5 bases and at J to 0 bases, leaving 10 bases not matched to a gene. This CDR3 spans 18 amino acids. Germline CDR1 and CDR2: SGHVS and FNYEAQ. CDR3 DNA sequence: TGTGCCAGCAGCCCTGGACTAGCGGGGGCCGATTACTCCTACGAGCAGTACTTC. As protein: CASSPGLAGADYSYEQYF.

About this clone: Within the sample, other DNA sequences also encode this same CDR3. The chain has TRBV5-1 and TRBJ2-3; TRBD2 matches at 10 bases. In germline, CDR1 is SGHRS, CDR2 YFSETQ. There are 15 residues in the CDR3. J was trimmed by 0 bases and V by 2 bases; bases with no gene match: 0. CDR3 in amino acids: CASSLLAGSTDTQYF. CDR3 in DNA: TGCGCCAGCAGCTTACTAGCGGGGAGCACAGATACGCAGTATTTT.

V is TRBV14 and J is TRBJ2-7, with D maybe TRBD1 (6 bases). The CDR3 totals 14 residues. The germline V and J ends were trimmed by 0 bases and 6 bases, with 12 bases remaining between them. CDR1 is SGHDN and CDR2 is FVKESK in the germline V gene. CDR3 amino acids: CASSQEQGVSEQYF. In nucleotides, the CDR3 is TGTGCCAGCAGCCAAGAACAGGGCGTTAGCGAGCAGTACTTC.

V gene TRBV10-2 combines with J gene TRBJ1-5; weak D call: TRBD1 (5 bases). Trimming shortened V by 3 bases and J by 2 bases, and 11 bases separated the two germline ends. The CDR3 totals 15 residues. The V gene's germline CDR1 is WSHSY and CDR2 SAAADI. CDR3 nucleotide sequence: TGCGCCAGCAGTGATGGGGGGGTCGGCAATCAGCCCCAGCATTTT. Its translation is CASSDGGVGNQPQHF.

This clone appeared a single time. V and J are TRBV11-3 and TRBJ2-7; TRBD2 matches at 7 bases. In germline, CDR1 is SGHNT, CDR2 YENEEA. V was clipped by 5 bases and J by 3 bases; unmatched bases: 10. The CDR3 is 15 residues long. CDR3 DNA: TGTGCCAGCAGCATCTCGAGCGGGGTGAACTACGAGCAGTACTTC. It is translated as CASSISSGVNYEQYF. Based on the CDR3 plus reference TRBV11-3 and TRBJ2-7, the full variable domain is EAGVVQSPRYKIIEKKQPVAFWCNPISGHNTLYWYLQNLGQGPELLIRYENEEAVDDSQLPKDRFSAERLKGVDSTLKIQPAELGDSAVYLCASSISSGVNYEQYFGPGTRLTVT.

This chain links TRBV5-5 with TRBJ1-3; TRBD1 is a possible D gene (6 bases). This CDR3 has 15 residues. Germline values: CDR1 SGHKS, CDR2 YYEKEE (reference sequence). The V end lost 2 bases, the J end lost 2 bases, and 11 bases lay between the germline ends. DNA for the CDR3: TGTGCCAGCAGCTTAGGGGGTGTAACTGGAAACACCATATATTTT. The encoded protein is CASSLGGVTGNTIYF.

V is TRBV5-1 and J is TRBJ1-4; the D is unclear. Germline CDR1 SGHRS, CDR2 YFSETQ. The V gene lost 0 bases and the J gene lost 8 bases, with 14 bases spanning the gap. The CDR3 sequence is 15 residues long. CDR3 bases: TGCGCCAGCAGCTTGGCGGCGGGGTCTGTGGAAAAACTGTTTTTT. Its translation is CASSLAAGSVEKLFF.

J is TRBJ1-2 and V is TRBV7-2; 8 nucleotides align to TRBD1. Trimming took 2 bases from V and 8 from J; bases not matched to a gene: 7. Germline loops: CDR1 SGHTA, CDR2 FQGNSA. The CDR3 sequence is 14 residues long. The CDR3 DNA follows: TGTGCCAGCAGCTTAAGTGAGACAGGGGACGGCTACACCTTC. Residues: CASSLSETGDGYTF.

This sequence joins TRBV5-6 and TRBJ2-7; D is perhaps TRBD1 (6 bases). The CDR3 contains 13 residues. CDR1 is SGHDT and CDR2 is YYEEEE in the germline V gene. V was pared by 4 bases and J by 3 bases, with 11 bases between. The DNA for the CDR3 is TGTGCCAGCAGCCTTGACAGGATCTACGAGCAGTACTTC. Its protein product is CASSLDRIYEQYF.

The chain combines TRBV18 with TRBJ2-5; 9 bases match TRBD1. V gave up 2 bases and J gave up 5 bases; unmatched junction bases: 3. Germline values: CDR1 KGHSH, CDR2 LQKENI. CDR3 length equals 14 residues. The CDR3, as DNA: TGTGCCAGCTCACCAGACAGGGGGTCTGAGACCCAGTACTTC. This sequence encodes CASSPDRGSETQYF.